The 2 T cell receptor beta chains listed next were all sequenced from one sample in a study of OX40 agonist ivuxolimab in advanced cancers. Preparation of the library involved the immunoSEQ multiplex PCR assay. Held by TCRdb, this immuneACCESS table contains in-frame sequences only and omits some clones. Under half of the omission traces to an unresolved V gene where checked; the cause of the rest is unknown. Within this sample are over 90,000 clones, with 90% of them counted one time only. The ten most abundant clones make up around 0.16% of the sample. Sample: CD4+ or CD8+ T cells sorted from blood, taken in a trial of the OX40 agonist ivuxolimab. Receptors were obtained from an adult with an advanced solid tumor such as melanoma, head and neck, liver or kidney cancer.

This rearrangement joins TRBV6-5 to TRBJ1-1; D is undetermined. CDR3 length equals 11 residues. Germline lookup yields CDR1 MNHEY and CDR2 SVGAGI. V was trimmed by 6 bases and J by 8 bases, leaving 10 bases between them. CDR3 loop: CASSKRGEAFF. CDR3 DNA sequence: TGTGCCAGCAGCAAGAGAGGAGAAGCTTTCTTT.

The gene calls are TRBV6-1 and TRBJ1-2; possibly TRBD1 for D (6 bases). The V and J ends lost 8 bases and 2 bases respectively, with 12 bases between them. The CDR3 is made up of 13 amino acids. Germline values: CDR1 MNHNS, CDR2 SASEGT. The DNA for the CDR3 is TGTGCCAGCGGGGCCAGGGGAAACTATGGCTACACCTTC. This encodes CASGARGNYGYTF.